This T cell receptor (beta chain) was retrieved from a study of cytomegalovirus exposure and HLA in healthy donors. Whole-study context: Earlier, fewer than 130 million unique TCR beta sequences were recovered from 170 million or so T cells by an analysis. Inside one of the first data releases sat around 77 million unique TCRs taken from HLA-typed donors.

Study-wide results and limits: Researchers catalogued approximately 170 TCR beta chains as cytomegalovirus-associated.

The CDR3 runs to 12 residues. The ends were cut back, 2 bases at V and 8 bases at J, with 9 bases in the middle. CDR1 and CDR2 (germline): SEHNR, FQNEAQ (reference sequence). On this clone itself: Antigen specificity is unknown.

The PCR employed 60 Vbeta primers together with 13 Jbeta primers. Sequencing was performed with immunoSEQ multiplex PCR; in TCRdb, only in-frame clones are kept and a portion is missing. The sample contains more than 95,000 clones, roughly 85% of which appear only once. This sequence was found in a man between 60 and 70 years old in good health and CMV-seropositive. V is TRBV7-9 and J is TRBJ1-2; D gene uncertain. The sample consisted of PBMCs. The CDR3 DNA sequence: TGTGCCAGCAGCTTAAATTGGGAGGGCTACACCTTC. Its protein product is CASSLNWEGYTF.